One TCR beta chain is described in this entry. The entry originates in a study of blood T cell repertoires in COVID-19. With 5 bases clipped from V and 9 bases from J, the junction kept 10 bases outside the gene matches. The CDR3 length is 16 residues. Per germline, CDR1 SGHAT and CDR2 FQNNGV. In the original analysis: Reference gene primer amplification gave nucleated cell count estimates. Using immunoSEQ multiplex PCR, the repertoire was profiled, and TCRdb retains in-frame clones only, with some absent. The V and J calls and the clone size are those of that table, but D and trimming were determined from the DNA. This table holds about 120,000 clones, about four fifths found once.

This chain joins TRBV11-2 and TRBJ1-6, with 10 bases aligning to TRBD1. The receptor comes from a man between 60 and 75 years old with acute or convalescent COVID-19. The specimen was peripheral blood. As DNA, the CDR3 is TGTGCCAGCAGCGGAAGGACAGGGGGATTCGGTTCACCCCTCCACTTT. Residues: CASSGRTGGFGSPLHF.